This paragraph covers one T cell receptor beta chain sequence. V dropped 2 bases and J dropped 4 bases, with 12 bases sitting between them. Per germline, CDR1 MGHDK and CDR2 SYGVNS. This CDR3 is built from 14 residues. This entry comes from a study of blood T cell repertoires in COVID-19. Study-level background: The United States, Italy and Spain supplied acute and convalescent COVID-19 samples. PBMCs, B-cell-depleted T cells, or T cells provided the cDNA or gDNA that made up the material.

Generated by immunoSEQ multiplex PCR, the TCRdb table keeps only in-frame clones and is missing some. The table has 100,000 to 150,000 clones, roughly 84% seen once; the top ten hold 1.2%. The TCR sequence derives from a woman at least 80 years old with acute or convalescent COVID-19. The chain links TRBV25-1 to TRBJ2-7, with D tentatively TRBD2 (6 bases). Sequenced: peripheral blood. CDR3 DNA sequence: TGTGCCAGCAGTGAAGGAGGGGCGAGATACGAGCAGTACTTC. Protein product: CASSEGGARYEQYF.